These 9 T cell receptor beta chains came from one sample sequenced in a study of control samples from healthy donors and cancer patients. TCRdb keeps only in-frame clones here, not all; method: immunoSEQ multiplex PCR. The sample has roughly 120,000 clones, about 93% seen once. The sample was blood. Source of these receptors: a man in his thirties or forties in good health.

This chain joins TRBV6-5 and TRBJ1-2; 7 positions match TRBD1. Germline-derived CDR1 and CDR2 are MNHEY and SVGAGI. V trimming: 8 bases; J trimming: 1 base; junction bases outside the gene matches: 1. The CDR3 runs 12 residues. The DNA of the CDR3 is TGTGCCAGCGACAGGGTTAACTATGGCTACACCTTC. Translation: CASDRVNYGYTF.

The chain carries TRBV5-1 and TRBJ1-1, with D maybe TRBD1 (6 bases). V lost 4 bases, J lost 3 bases, and 16 bases lay in between. The CDR3 spans 15 residues. Germline-derived CDR1 and CDR2 are SGHRS and YFSETQ. The CDR3 nucleotides are TGCGCCAGCAGCACCGACAGGATAAAGTACACTGAAGCTTTCTTT. Its translation: CASSTDRIKYTEAFF.

This chain uses TRBV7-2 with TRBJ1-1; 10 positions match TRBD1. Unmatched junction bases numbered 9, after V lost 7 bases and J lost 7 bases. CDR3 length equals 14 residues. Germline values: CDR1 SGHTA, CDR2 FQGNSA. As DNA, the CDR3 is TGTGCCAGCATCCCCGACAGGGGGCATGGTGAAGCTTTCTTT. It translates to CASIPDRGHGEAFF. Variable domain in full (rest from reference TRBV7-2 and TRBJ1-1): GAGVSQSPSNKVTEKGKDVELRCDPISGHTALYWYRQSLGQGLEFLIYFQGNSAPDKSGLPSDRFSAERTGGSVSTLTIQRTQQEDSAVYLCASIPDRGHGEAFFGQGTRLTVV.

The V call is TRBV27, the J call TRBJ2-6; a weak D match, TRBD1 (5 bases). Germline V gene sequence: CDR1 MNHEY, CDR2 SMNVEV (reference sequence). V was clipped by 5 bases and J by 3 bases, with 11 bases between them. CDR3 size: 15 residues. CDR3 amino acids: CASSTRVFGANVLTF. CDR3 nucleotide sequence: TGTGCCAGCAGTACCAGGGTATTTGGGGCCAACGTCCTGACTTTC.

The chain links TRBV6-5 to TRBJ2-1, with D perhaps TRBD1 or TRBD2 (6 bases each). The V and J ends lost 6 bases and 5 bases respectively, with 17 bases between them. This CDR3 is built from 15 residues. The germline CDR1 and CDR2 sequences are MNHEY and SVGAGI. DNA of the CDR3: TGTGCCAGCAGCTACCTGGGGGGCCCCAACAATGAGCAGTTCTTC. It codes for CASSYLGGPNNEQFF.

The chain has TRBV28 and TRBJ1-2; TRBD1 matches at 12 bases. This CDR3 contains 14 residues. Germline loops: CDR1 MDHEN, CDR2 SYDVKM. V was clipped by 8 bases and J by 3 bases; unmatched bases: 4. The CDR3 protein is CASGTGGLDYGYTF. In nucleotides, the CDR3 is TGTGCCAGCGGGACAGGGGGCCTTGACTATGGCTACACCTTC.

The chain links TRBV29-1 to TRBJ2-7; D is undetermined. Germline lookup yields CDR1 SQVTM and CDR2 ANQGSEA. The CDR3 is 10 residues long. Trimming cost V 7 bases and J 6 bases, with 10 bases left between them. Written as DNA, the CDR3 is TGCAGCGCCCGCGCTAGCGAGCAGTACTTC. Protein sequence: CSARASEQYF.

The genes are TRBV28 and TRBJ1-5, with D unclear. Germline CDR1 reads MDHEN; CDR2 reads SYDVKM. The CDR3 extends over 13 amino acids. Trimming stripped 5 bases from V and 4 bases from J, with 9 bases between. The CDR3 is CASSPGRNQPQHF. In DNA, the CDR3 is TGTGCCAGCAGTCCGGGGAGGAATCAGCCCCAGCATTTT.

The J gene is TRBJ2-7, the V gene TRBV19; possible D gene TRBD2, 6 bases. Deletions cut 5 bases from V and 6 bases from J, with 23 bases between. The CDR3 is 16 amino acids. Germline V gene data show CDR1 as LNHDA and CDR2 as SQIVND (reference sequence). As DNA, the CDR3 is TGTGCCAGTAGTTCACTCCCCGGGAGAGGGAATGGCGAGCAGTACTTC. It translates to CASSSLPGRGNGEQYF.